Below are 19 T cell receptor beta chains sequenced from a single sample in a study of blood T cell repertoires in COVID-19. Assay: immunoSEQ multiplex PCR; the TCRdb copy retains only in-frame clones and omits some. Of about 340,000 clones in the sample, over 80% were seen once. Sequenced material: peripheral blood. Source of these receptors: a woman aged 45-65 years with COVID-19, enrolled during active disease.

The V and J genes are TRBV30 and TRBJ1-4, with 12 bases lining up with TRBD1. V lost 5 bases to trimming and J lost 6 bases; unmatched junction nucleotides: 10. This CDR3 is built from 16 residues. Germline V lookup: CDR1 GTSNPN, CDR2 SVGIG (reference sequence). The CDR3 sequence is CAWDRGQGAFYEKLFF. The DNA for the CDR3 is TGTGCCTGGGACAGGGGACAGGGGGCTTTTTATGAAAAACTGTTTTTT. Full variable domain (rest looked up from reference TRBV30 and TRBJ1-4): SQTIHQWPATLVQPVGSPLSLECTVEGTSNPNLYWYRQAAGRGLQLLFYSVGIGQISSEVPQNLSASRPQDRQFILSSKKLLLSDSGFYLCAWDRGQGAFYEKLFFGSGTQLSVL.

The V gene is TRBV27, the J gene TRBJ1-5; D unresolved. The CDR3 has 14 amino acids. Germline V gene sequence: CDR1 MNHEY, CDR2 SMNVEV (reference sequence). V was pared by 3 bases and J by 1 base, with 7 bases between. The CDR3 protein is CASSFVQSNQPQHF. The CDR3 nucleotides are TGTGCCAGCAGTTTTGTACAGAGCAATCAGCCCCAGCATTTT.

This rearrangement joins TRBV12-3 or TRBV12-4 to TRBJ2-7; the match to TRBD1 covers 7 bases. V gave up 9 bases and J gave up 2 bases; unmatched junction bases: 7. The CDR3 contains 13 residues. The CDR3: CASTSGQPYEQYF. CDR3 coding DNA: TGTGCCAGTACATCGGGACAGCCCTACGAGCAGTACTTC.

This chain uses TRBV7-9 with TRBJ1-2; D is unclear. The CDR3 extends over 13 amino acids. Germline assignment: CDR1 SEHNR and CDR2 FQNEAQ (reference sequence). Trimming removed 4 bases at V and 0 bases at J, with 6 bases between. The CDR3 DNA reads as TGTGCCAGCAGCTCTACAGCTAACTATGGCTACACCTTC. This translates into CASSSTANYGYTF. Full variable domain (rest looked up from reference TRBV7-9 and TRBJ1-2): DTGVSQNPRHKITKRGQNVTFRCDPISEHNRLYWYRQTLGQGPEFLTYFQNEAQLEKSRLLSDRFSAERPKGSFSTLEIQRTEQGDSAMYLCASSSTANYGYTFGSGTRLTVV.

This clone has only one observation. CDR3 protein: CASSFLTGFGYTF. The CDR3 nucleotides are TGTGCCAGCAGCTTCTTGACAGGGTTTGGCTACACCTTC. The chain combines TRBV7-2 with TRBJ1-2; 7 nucleotides line up with TRBD1. V lost 3 bases, J lost 7 bases, and 5 bases stayed unmatched. The CDR3 loop spans 13 amino acids. CDR1 is SGHTA, CDR2 FQGNSA, per germline.

The rearrangement joins TRBV11-2 to TRBJ2-1; the D is unclear. V was cut by 2 bases and J by 5 bases, with 10 bases left in between. This CDR3 region has 14 residues. Per germline, CDR1 SGHAT and CDR2 FQNNGV. CDR3 in DNA: TGTGCCAGCAGCTTAATCCGCACTAACAATGAGCAGTTCTTC. This encodes CASSLIRTNNEQFF.

This chain joins TRBV24-1 and TRBJ2-1, with 13 bases aligning to TRBD2. CDR1 KGHDR and CDR2 SFDVKD come from the germline V gene. Losses at the gene ends were 3 bases for V and 8 bases for J; bases not matched to a gene: 6. The CDR3 consists of 16 residues. Written as DNA, the CDR3 is TGTGCCACCAGTGATGGAGGGACTAGCGGGACGCATGAGCAGTTCTTC. It is translated as CATSDGGTSGTHEQFF.

The genes are TRBV6-6 and TRBJ1-1; unclear D gene. V shed 0 bases and J shed 0 bases, with 11 bases lying between them. Germline V gene lookup returns CDR1 MNHNY and CDR2 SVGAGI (reference sequence). This CDR3 is 16 amino acids long. The CDR3 region is CASSYSPAGMNTEAFF. CDR3 coding DNA: TGTGCCAGCAGTTACTCCCCCGCAGGTATGAACACTGAAGCTTTCTTT.

The CDR3 DNA sequence: TGTGCCAGCAGTGGGACAGGGTCTCTCTACGAGCAGTACTTC. Protein: CASSGTGSLYEQYF. The chain joins TRBV27 to TRBJ2-7, with 9 positions matching TRBD1. Germline CDR1 and CDR2: MNHEY and SMNVEV (reference sequence). With 5 bases clipped from V and 3 bases from J, the junction kept 5 bases outside the gene matches. The CDR3 extends over 14 amino acids.

This clone was observed a single time. V usage is TRBV7-2 and J usage is TRBJ2-7, with D tentatively TRBD1 (5 bases). Trimming pared 4 bases from V and 2 bases from J, leaving 15 bases between. The germline CDR1 and CDR2 sequences are SGHTA and FQGNSA. The CDR3 totals 15 residues. The CDR3 loop reads CASSSPGRVAYEQYF. In DNA, the CDR3 is TGTGCCAGCAGCTCTCCCGGCAGGGTAGCCTACGAGCAGTACTTC.

The chain combines TRBV19 with TRBJ1-4; D ambiguous. Germline V gives CDR1 LNHDA, CDR2 SQIVND (reference sequence). CDR3 size: 11 residues. V was cut by 4 bases and J by 8 bases, with 5 bases left in between. Here the CDR3 reads CASSTVEKLFF. In nucleotides, the CDR3 is TGTGCCAGTAGTACGGTGGAAAAACTGTTTTTT.

The chain is built from TRBV5-4 and TRBJ2-5; 8 positions agree with TRBD1. Looked up from germline, CDR1 is SGHNT and CDR2 is YYREEE (reference sequence). This CDR3 has 15 residues. V was pared by 2 bases and J by 5 bases, with 8 bases of the junction left unmatched. This CDR3 is CASSLLQGARETQYF. The CDR3 DNA reads TGTGCCAGCAGCTTATTGCAGGGGGCGAGGGAGACCCAGTACTTC.

V and J are TRBV28 and TRBJ2-4; perhaps TRBD2 as D (7 bases). This CDR3 has 18 amino acids. V dropped 6 bases and J dropped 2 bases, with 23 bases sitting between them. From germline, CDR1 is MDHEN and CDR2 SYDVKM. The CDR3 is CASSRIAAGRGTKNIQYF. Written as DNA, the CDR3 is TGTGCCAGCAGCCGTATCGCGGCGGGGAGGGGGACCAAAAACATTCAGTACTTC.

The V gene is TRBV6-6, the J gene TRBJ1-5, with a possible D match to TRBD1 (6 bases). With 6 bases removed from V and 2 bases from J, the gap between germline ends came to 14 bases. Germline loops: CDR1 MNHNY, CDR2 SVGAGI (reference sequence). There are 15 residues in the CDR3. The CDR3 here is CASSDRTRGNQPQHF. CDR3 DNA sequence: TGTGCCAGCAGCGACAGGACTCGGGGCAATCAGCCCCAGCATTTT.

This chain connects TRBV11-3 to TRBJ2-1, with 7 bases that match TRBD2. Germline values: CDR1 SGHNT, CDR2 YENEEA. Unmatched junction bases numbered 5, after V lost 3 bases and J lost 0 bases. The CDR3 sequence is 16 residues long. The CDR3 reads CASSLRGGSSYNEQFF. As DNA, the CDR3 is TGTGCCAGCAGCTTGAGAGGCGGGAGCTCCTACAATGAGCAGTTCTTC.

The V gene is TRBV19, the J gene TRBJ1-2, with TRBD1 as a possible D gene (5 bases). In germline, CDR1 is LNHDA, CDR2 SQIVND (reference sequence). The CDR3 covers 13 residues. V shed 3 bases and J shed 2 bases, with 7 bases lying between them. CDR3 sequence reads: CASSMGQNYGYTF. The CDR3 DNA follows: TGTGCCAGTAGTATGGGGCAGAACTATGGCTACACCTTC.

V and J are TRBV7-9 and TRBJ1-4, with no clear D. Germline loops: CDR1 SEHNR, CDR2 FQNEAQ (reference sequence). The CDR3 extends over 17 amino acids. With 3 bases removed from V and 0 bases from J, the gap between germline ends came to 14 bases. As DNA, the CDR3 is TGTGCCAGCAGCTTCTCATCCGCGCCGACAACTAATGAAAAACTGTTTTTT. This codes for CASSFSSAPTTNEKLFF.

The chain carries TRBV6-6 and TRBJ2-1, with 11 bases aligning to TRBD2. The CDR3 has 19 amino acids. Germline trimming cut 5 bases from V and 5 bases from J; bases unmatched to any gene: 17. Germline CDR1 and CDR2: MNHNY and SVGAGI (reference sequence). CDR3 DNA: TGTGCCAGCAGTCCCAGATACTTAGCGGGAGGGCTTTTCCACAATGAGCAGTTCTTC. It codes for CASSPRYLAGGLFHNEQFF.

The chain is built from TRBV7-9 and TRBJ2-7, with TRBD2 as a possible D gene (6 bases). V lost 5 bases to trimming and J lost 4 bases, with 18 bases between them. The CDR3 extends over 15 amino acids. Germline V lookup: CDR1 SEHNR, CDR2 FQNEAQ (reference sequence). CDR3 DNA: TGTGCCAGCAGCCCCCCCTGGGGGGACCCTTACGAGCAGTACTTC. It encodes CASSPPWGDPYEQYF.